A single sample gave rise to the 3 T cell receptor beta chains below, sequenced in a study of T cell responses to AZD1222 COVID-19 vaccine. The repertoire was sequenced with immunoSEQ multiplex PCR; TCRdb's copy has only in-frame clones and lacks some. The table shows approximately 150,000 clones, with about 90% occurring only once. The specimen was peripheral blood, collected 28 days after the second AZD1222 dose. The source is an adult who received the AZD1222 COVID-19 vaccine.

The sample holds one count of this clone. V and J are TRBV5-1 and TRBJ1-4; D might be TRBD1 (5 bases). The CDR3 has 15 residues. Deletions cut 4 bases from V and 6 bases from J, with 16 bases between. Germline V lookup: CDR1 SGHRS, CDR2 YFSETQ. The CDR3 protein is CASSQTAPGDEKLFF. For the CDR3, the DNA is TGCGCCAGCAGCCAAACAGCGCCGGGGGATGAAAAACTGTTTTTT.

V is TRBV28 and J is TRBJ2-7; 7 bases match TRBD2. The CDR3 has 15 residues. Germline V gene data show CDR1 as MDHEN and CDR2 as SYDVKM. J lost 0 bases, V lost 2 bases, and 4 bases had no gene match. The CDR3 loop is CASSLGGEGSYEQYF. In nucleotides, the CDR3 is TGTGCCAGCAGTTTAGGAGGGGAGGGCTCCTACGAGCAGTACTTC.

This clone was recorded only once. In the same sample, other DNA sequences code for this CDR3. The chain joins TRBV2 to TRBJ1-2; 9 nucleotides align to TRBD1. Germline V CDR1 and CDR2: SNHLY, FYNNEI. The CDR3 contains 13 residues. After removal of 9 bases from V and 2 bases from J, the junction contained 4 bases not matched to a gene. CDR3 protein: CASGTGGNYGYTF. Written as DNA, the CDR3 is TGTGCCAGTGGCACAGGGGGCAACTATGGCTACACCTTC.